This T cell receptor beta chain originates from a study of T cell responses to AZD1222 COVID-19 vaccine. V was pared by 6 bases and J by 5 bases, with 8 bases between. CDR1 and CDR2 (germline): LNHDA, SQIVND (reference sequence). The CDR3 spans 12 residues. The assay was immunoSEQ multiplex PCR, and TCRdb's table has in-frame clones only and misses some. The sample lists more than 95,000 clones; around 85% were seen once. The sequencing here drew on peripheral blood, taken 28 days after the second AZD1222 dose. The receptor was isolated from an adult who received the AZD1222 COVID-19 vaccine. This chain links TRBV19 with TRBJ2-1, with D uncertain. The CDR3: CASSHLNNEQFF. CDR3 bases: TGTGCCAGTAGCCATTTAAACAATGAGCAGTTCTTC.